Below, one T cell receptor beta chain is given with its context. This same CDR3 is encoded by further DNA sequences in the sample. The data were produced by immunoSEQ multiplex PCR, yet TCRdb's version contains in-frame clones alone and is incomplete. In the table there are about 180,000 clones, around 91% of which are singletons. This entry is derived from a study of control samples from healthy donors and cancer patients. The CDR3 is 13 amino acids. With 3 bases removed from V and 4 bases from J, the gap between germline ends came to 4 bases. Germline CDR1 reads MDHEN; CDR2 reads SYDVKM. The sequencing input was blood. This clonotype was sampled from a woman between 50 and 59 years old in good health. The chain employs TRBV28 and TRBJ2-6; no firm D call. The CDR3 loop is CASSLTGANVLTF. CDR3 sequence (DNA): TGTGCCAGCAGTTTGACCGGGGCCAACGTCCTGACTTTC.